A few counts support the clone carrying this TCR beta chain. Its specificity is not known. This record belongs to a study of T-cell memory formation after mild COVID-19. Across the whole study: Largely, the TCR clusters proved donor specific. Findings and caveats of the study: The pre-infection memory compartment contained some responding clones, suggesting cross-reactive memory joined. CD4+ clones that contracted lay mainly in CM and EM; CD8+ ones lay in EMRA.

Looked up from germline, CDR1 is LGHNT and CDR2 is FRNRAP. V shed 0 bases and J shed 6 bases, with 14 bases lying between them. The CDR3 covers 15 residues. Constant-segment-primed 5'RACE gave TCR alpha and TCR beta cDNA libraries with sample barcodes and UMIs. TCRdb redid the calling of the 5' RACE reads with MiXCR, one entry per CDR3 protein. The sample has 280,000 or so distinct CDR3 sequences, approximately 8.4% seen once. The sample taken for sequencing was PBMCs or a T cell subset sorted from them (not recorded which). The clonotype originates from a young man who had mild COVID-19 (a few samples of this study predate the infection). Cell type and time point are not known. J is TRBJ1-1 and V is TRBV12-5; D unclear. As DNA, the CDR3 is TGTGCTAGTGGTTTGGTTAAGGGAGGAGTCGCTGAAGCTTTCTTT. The encoded protein is CASGLVKGGVAEAFF.